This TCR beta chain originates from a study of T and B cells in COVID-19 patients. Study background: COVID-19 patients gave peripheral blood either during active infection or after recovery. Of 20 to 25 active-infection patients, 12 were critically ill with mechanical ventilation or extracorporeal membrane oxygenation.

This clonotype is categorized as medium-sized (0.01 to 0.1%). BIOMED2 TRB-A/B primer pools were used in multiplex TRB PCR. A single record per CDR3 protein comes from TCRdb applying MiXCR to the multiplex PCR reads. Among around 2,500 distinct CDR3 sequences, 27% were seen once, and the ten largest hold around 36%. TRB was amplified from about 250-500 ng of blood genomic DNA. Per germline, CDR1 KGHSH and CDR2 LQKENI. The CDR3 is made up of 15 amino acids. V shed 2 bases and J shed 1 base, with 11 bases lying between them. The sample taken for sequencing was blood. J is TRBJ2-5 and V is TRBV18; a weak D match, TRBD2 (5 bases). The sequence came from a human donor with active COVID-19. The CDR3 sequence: CASSPFAGLQETQYF. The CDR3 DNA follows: TGTGCCAGCTCACCATTTGCGGGCCTCCAAGAGACCCAGTACTTC. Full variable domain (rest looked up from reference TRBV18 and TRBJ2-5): NAGVMQNPRHLVRRRGQEARLRCSPMKGHSHVYWYRQLPEEGLKFMVYLQKENIIDESGMPKERFSAEFPKEGPSILRIQQVVRGDSAAYFCASSPFAGLQETQYFGPGTRLLVL.